The rows below give T cell receptor beta chains drawn from one sample of a study of blood T cells in healthy people across ages. TCRdb ran MiXCR on the 5' RACE reads and lists one entry per CDR3 protein. The sample yields about 580,000 distinct CDR3 sequences, 40% to 55% seen once. The sample consisted of blood. Receptor source: an elderly man in good health. Each CDR3 is given with its conserved first and last residue. D genes are given only for firm matches. Clone sizes are given selectively: once, few, many, or a class where the clone is expanded.

V gene	D gene	J gene	clone size	CDR3 protein	CDR3 DNA
TRBV20-1	-	TRBJ1-2	-	CSATRGASYGYTF	TGCAGTGCTACCCGCGGGGCCTCCTATGGCTACACCTTC
TRBV7-2	-	TRBJ2-7	few	CASSLARFGVSAYEQYF	TGTGCCAGCAGCTTAGCGCGGTTTGGGGTTAGTGCCTACGAGCAGTACTTC
TRBV30	-	TRBJ2-6	few	CATKTGANVLTF	TGTGCCACCAAGACTGGGGCCAACGTCCTGACTTTC
TRBV20-1	-	TRBJ2-1	once	CSARDPGGLYNEQFF	TGCAGTGCTAGAGATCCGGGGGGCCTCTACAATGAGCAGTTCTTC
TRBV15	-	TRBJ2-1	-	CATSRDRYNEQFF	TGTGCCACCAGCAGAGATCGGTACAATGAGCAGTTCTTC
TRBV6-5	-	TRBJ1-1	many	CASIPPMGNTEAFF	TGTGCCAGCATCCCACCCATGGGGAACACTGAAGCTTTCTTT
TRBV21-1	-	TRBJ2-1	-	CASSRGLAGGDPSNEQFF	TGTGCCAGCTCCCGAGGACTAGCGGGAGGAGATCCATCCAATGAGCAGTTCTTC
TRBV7-3	-	TRBJ2-1	-	CASSSDWSSYNEQFF	TGTGCCAGCAGTTCCGACTGGAGCTCCTACAATGAGCAGTTCTTC
TRBV6-5	-	TRBJ1-2	-	CASRFLYGYTF	TGTGCCAGCAGGTTCCTCTATGGCTACACCTTC
TRBV20-1	-	TRBJ2-7	-	CSARRYATENYEQYF	TGCAGTGCTAGACGGTATGCTACGGAGAACTACGAGCAGTACTTC
TRBV27	TRBD1	TRBJ1-5	-	CASRLGQGVSNQPQHF	TGTGCCAGCAGGCTAGGACAGGGTGTGAGCAATCAGCCCCAGCATTTT
TRBV4-2	-	TRBJ2-7	few	CASSQYRESAYEQYF	TGTGCCAGCAGCCAATACAGGGAATCAGCCTACGAGCAGTACTTC
TRBV7-2	-	TRBJ2-5	-	CASSLGVGAAQYF	TGTGCCAGCAGCTTAGGAGTGGGAGCGGCCCAGTACTTC
TRBV7-8	TRBD1	TRBJ1-2	-	CASSTGTGFYGYTF	TGTGCCAGCAGCACCGGGACAGGGTTCTATGGCTACACCTTC
TRBV6-2/TRBV6-3	-	TRBJ2-6	few	CASSYRASSSASGANVLTF	TGTGCCAGCAGTTACCGGGCCAGCTCCTCAGCCTCTGGGGCCAACGTCCTGACTTTC
TRBV20-1	-	TRBJ2-7	-	CSARGSQTYEQYF	TGCAGTGCTAGGGGGAGCCAGACCTACGAGCAGTACTTC
TRBV12-3/TRBV12-4	-	TRBJ1-5	-	CASSFRIQPQHF	TGTGCCAGCAGTTTTCGAATTCAGCCCCAGCATTTT
TRBV11-3	-	TRBJ2-1	-	CASSLERSPYNEQFF	TGTGCCAGCAGCTTAGAGAGGAGCCCCTACAATGAGCAGTTCTTC
TRBV6-2/TRBV6-3	-	TRBJ2-5	few	CASSYPEETQYF	TGTGCCAGCAGTTACCCCGAAGAGACCCAGTACTTC
TRBV29-1	TRBD2	TRBJ2-7	-	CSFRGLAGGGEQYF	TGCAGCTTCCGGGGACTAGCGGGAGGAGGCGAGCAGTACTTC
TRBV25-1	-	TRBJ2-2	-	CASSRQANTGELFF	TGTGCCAGCAGCCGACAAGCGAACACCGGGGAGCTGTTTTTT
TRBV20-1	-	TRBJ2-3	many	CSARGRLVGMADTQYF	TGCAGTGCTAGAGGCCGACTAGTAGGGATGGCAGATACGCAGTATTTT
TRBV29-1	-	TRBJ1-1	few	CSVSVTLNTEAFF	TGCAGCGTTTCCGTGACCCTGAACACTGAAGCTTTCTTT
TRBV29-1	-	TRBJ2-1	-	CSVKSPFNEQFF	TGCAGCGTTAAGTCTCCATTCAATGAGCAGTTCTTC
TRBV28	-	TRBJ2-2	-	CASSRPGRATGELFF	TGTGCCAGCAGCCGTCCCGGACGGGCCACCGGGGAGCTGTTTTTT
TRBV12-3/TRBV12-4	-	TRBJ2-7	few	CASSPRSGAYEQYF	TGTGCCAGCAGCCCCCGCAGCGGTGCCTACGAGCAGTACTTC
TRBV7-8	-	TRBJ2-3	few	CASSLSSTTDTQYF	TGTGCCAGCAGCTTATCATCTACCACAGATACGCAGTATTTT
TRBV20-1	TRBD2	TRBJ2-1	-	CSAPNAGTSGRGWDNEQFF	TGCAGTGCCCCCAATGCCGGGACTAGCGGGAGAGGGTGGGACAATGAGCAGTTCTTC
TRBV20-1	-	TRBJ2-7	-	CSASPSDNLYEQYF	TGCAGTGCTAGTCCCTCTGACAATCTCTACGAGCAGTACTTC
TRBV5-1	TRBD2	TRBJ2-5	-	CASSLDGRVGQETQYF	TGCGCCAGCAGCTTGGATGGGAGGGTAGGGCAAGAGACCCAGTACTTC
TRBV11-2	-	TRBJ1-4	-	CASSLALTQGNEKLFF	TGTGCCAGCAGCTTAGCTCTTACCCAGGGGAATGAAAAACTGTTTTTT
TRBV29-1	-	TRBJ1-1	-	CSSWGGNTEAFF	TGCAGCTCTTGGGGGGGAAACACTGAAGCTTTCTTT
TRBV20-1	TRBD2	TRBJ2-7	-	CSAPGTSGVYEQYF	TGCAGTGCTCCCGGGACTAGCGGGGTTTACGAGCAGTACTTC
TRBV7-6	TRBD1	TRBJ1-4	many	CASSARQGLIEKLFF	TGTGCCAGCAGCGCCAGACAGGGGTTGATTGAAAAACTGTTTTTT
TRBV7-7	-	TRBJ2-5	few	CASSIQGGQTQYF	TGTGCTAGCAGCATACAGGGTGGACAGACCCAGTACTTC
TRBV6-6	-	TRBJ1-5	-	CASSYSLGPGNQPQHF	TGTGCCAGCAGTTACTCGCTGGGACCAGGCAATCAGCCCCAGCATTTT
TRBV7-2	-	TRBJ2-1	-	CASTPLLGAVVNEQFF	TGTGCCAGCACCCCTCTCTTGGGGGCCGTAGTAAATGAGCAGTTCTTC
TRBV10-3	-	TRBJ1-5	-	CAISEQGSQPQHF	TGTGCCATCAGTGAGCAGGGGTCTCAGCCCCAGCATTTT
TRBV7-2	-	TRBJ2-1	-	CASSLPLEHEQFF	TGTGCCAGCAGCCTCCCCCTGGAGCATGAGCAGTTCTTC
TRBV20-1	-	TRBJ1-2	-	CSATGTVELYGYTF	TGCAGTGCTACAGGGACGGTTGAACTTTATGGCTACACCTTC
TRBV20-1	TRBD1	TRBJ2-1	-	CSARAQGALNEQFF	TGCAGTGCTAGAGCCCAGGGGGCGCTGAATGAGCAGTTCTTC
TRBV20-1	-	TRBJ2-7	-	CSTRIGGSSYEQYF	TGCAGCACTAGAATAGGCGGAAGCTCCTACGAGCAGTACTTC
TRBV5-1	TRBD1	TRBJ2-3	-	CASSLWPQGATDTQYF	TGCGCCAGCAGCCTGTGGCCACAGGGGGCTACAGATACGCAGTATTTT
TRBV7-2	-	TRBJ2-2	-	CASRFTGDLAGELFF	TGTGCCAGCAGATTTACAGGGGACTTAGCCGGGGAGCTGTTTTTT
TRBV7-2	TRBD2	TRBJ2-1	few	CASKGASGEPYNEQFF	TGTGCCAGCAAAGGGGCTAGCGGGGAACCCTACAATGAGCAGTTCTTC
TRBV9	TRBD1	TRBJ2-7	-	CASSVEKDRVGEQYF	TGTGCCAGCAGCGTAGAGAAGGACAGGGTTGGGGAGCAGTACTTC
TRBV20-1	-	TRBJ2-3	-	CSARPDRYTDTQYF	TGCAGTGCTAGGCCCGACAGGTACACAGATACGCAGTATTTT
TRBV10-3	TRBD1	TRBJ1-1	-	CAISYGQGSEAFF	TGTGCCATCAGTTATGGACAGGGGTCTGAAGCTTTCTTT
TRBV5-5	TRBD1	TRBJ2-7	-	CASSVDPGQGSYEQYF	TGTGCCAGCAGCGTAGACCCGGGACAGGGGTCTTACGAGCAGTACTTC
TRBV5-1	TRBD1	TRBJ1-2	-	CASSEGQGLNGYTF	TGCGCCAGCAGTGAGGGACAGGGGCTGAATGGCTACACCTTC
TRBV7-2	TRBD2	TRBJ2-2	-	CASSLFPGGANTGELFF	TGTGCCAGCAGCTTATTCCCGGGGGGGGCGAACACCGGGGAGCTGTTTTTT
TRBV7-2	-	TRBJ1-2	-	CASNLGTQLNYGYTF	TGTGCCAGCAACTTAGGAACACAACTGAACTATGGCTACACCTTC